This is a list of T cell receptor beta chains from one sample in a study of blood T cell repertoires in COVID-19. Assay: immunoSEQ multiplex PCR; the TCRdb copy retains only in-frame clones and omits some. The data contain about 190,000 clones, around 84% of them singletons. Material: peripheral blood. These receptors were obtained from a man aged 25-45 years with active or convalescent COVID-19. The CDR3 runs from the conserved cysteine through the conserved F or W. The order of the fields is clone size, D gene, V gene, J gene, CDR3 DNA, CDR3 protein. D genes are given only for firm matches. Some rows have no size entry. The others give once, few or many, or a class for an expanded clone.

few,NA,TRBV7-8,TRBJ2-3,TGTGCCAGCAGCCGGACTACCACAGATACGCAGTATTTT,CASSRTTTDTQYF
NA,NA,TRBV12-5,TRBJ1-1,TGTGCCGGGGGGGGGAAGTGGACTGAAGCTTTCTTT,CAGGGKWTEAFF
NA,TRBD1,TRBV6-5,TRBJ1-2,TGTGCCAGCAGATTCCCGACAGGGCACTCCTATGGCTACACCTTC,CASRFPTGHSYGYTF
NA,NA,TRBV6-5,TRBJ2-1,TGTGCCAGCAGTTCCCAGGATACGTCCTACAATGAGCAGTTCTTC,CASSSQDTSYNEQFF
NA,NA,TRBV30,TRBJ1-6,TGTGCCTGGACGGAACAGGCGGATTCACCCCTCCACTTT,CAWTEQADSPLHF
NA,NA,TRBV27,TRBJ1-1,TGTGCCAGCAGTTCGGAGGGGTGGGGTGAAGCTTTCTTT,CASSSEGWGEAFF
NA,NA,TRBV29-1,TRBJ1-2,TGCAGCGTCCGTCCGACTGGCTATGGCTACACCTTC,CSVRPTGYGYTF
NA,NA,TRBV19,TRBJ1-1,TGTGCCAGTAGTTCCTGGAGAGGCACTGAAGCTTTCTTT,CASSSWRGTEAFF
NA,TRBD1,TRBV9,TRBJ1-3,TGTGCCAGCAGCGCGGGACAGAACCCTGGAAACACCATATATTTT,CASSAGQNPGNTIYF
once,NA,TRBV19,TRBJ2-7,TGTGCCAGTAGTCTCCTCGGCAGCCTAGGTGAAGAGCAGTACTTC,CASSLLGSLGEEQYF
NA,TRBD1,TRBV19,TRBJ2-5,TGTGCCAGCTCACAGGGGTGGGGGGAGACCCAGTACTTC,CASSQGWGETQYF
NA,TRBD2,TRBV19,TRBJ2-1,TGTGCCAGTAGTAGTACCCCGCCGGGAGGGCCCGACAATGAGCAGTTCTTC,CASSSTPPGGPDNEQFF
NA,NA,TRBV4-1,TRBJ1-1,TGCGCCAGCAGCCAAGATCCCCTCACTGAAGCTTTCTTT,CASSQDPLTEAFF
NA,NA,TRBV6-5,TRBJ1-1,TGTGCCACTAAAGGTGGAGTTCCTGAAGCTTTCTTT,CATKGGVPEAFF
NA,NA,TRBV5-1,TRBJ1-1,TGCGCCAGCAGCTTGACAACGAACACTGAAGCTTTCTTT,CASSLTTNTEAFF
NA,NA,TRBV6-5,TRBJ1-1,TGTGCCAGCAGTTACTCTCCAGGGATGAACACTGAAGCTTTCTTT,CASSYSPGMNTEAFF
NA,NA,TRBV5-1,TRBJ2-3,TGCGCCAGCAGCTTGGCCCCCGCAGGGAGCACAGATACGCAGTATTTT,CASSLAPAGSTDTQYF
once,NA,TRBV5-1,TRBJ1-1,TGCGCCAGCAGCCCAGGGCAGGGCCTCGGAACTGAAGCTTTCTTT,CASSPGQGLGTEAFF